The rows below give T cell receptor beta chains drawn from one sample of a study of blood T cell repertoires in COVID-19. The assay was immunoSEQ multiplex PCR, and TCRdb's table has in-frame clones only and misses some. The data show roughly 260,000 clones, with more than 75% seen just once and around 9.5% held by the top ten. The specimen was peripheral blood. These receptors originate from a man in his forties or fifties who had recovered from COVID-19. The conserved cysteine and the conserved F or W are not part of the CDR3 here. The order of the fields is J gene, V gene, CDR3 protein.

>TRBJ2-3|TRBV27
ASSLDGLATDTQY
>TRBJ1-5|TRBV19
ASTTTQVRNQPQH
>TRBJ2-1|TRBV5-1
ASSPGGGTYNEQF
>TRBJ1-2|TRBV11-2
ASSSGWGLGYT
>TRBJ1-4|TRBV7-2
ASSSAQGAGEKLF
>TRBJ1-2|TRBV18
ASSPPAGTNYGYT
>TRBJ1-2|TRBV5-6
ASSPGDYGYT
>TRBJ2-2|TRBV10-3
AIGAAGNGELF
>TRBJ2-7|TRBV6-4
ASRASGQGPYEQY
>TRBJ2-7|TRBV10-3
AASRGQLYEQY
>TRBJ2-5|TRBV7-8
ASSLGRSAGGRETQY
>TRBJ2-1|TRBV6-2/TRBV6-3
ASSRPGLAGGTYNEQF
>TRBJ2-3|TRBV7-2
ASSLARGPSTDTQY
>TRBJ1-2|TRBV10-3
ATAQGANGYT
>TRBJ2-5|TRBV12-2
ASRPPRETQY
>TRBJ2-3|TRBV30
AAREGSTDTQY
>TRBJ1-5|TRBV19
ASSEQQGKIQPQH
>TRBJ1-2|TRBV4-2
ASSHLVPGQGSNYGYT
>TRBJ2-7|TRBV6-2/TRBV6-3
ASSFRDRGY
>TRBJ2-7|TRBV7-8
ASSPLVGRGTYEQY
>TRBJ1-3|TRBV30
ACLGSSGNTIY
>TRBJ2-1|TRBV12-3/TRBV12-4
ASSLVTGTEQF
>TRBJ1-2|TRBV19
ASRGGNYGYT
>TRBJ1-4|TRBV27
ASGAEKLF
>TRBJ2-3|TRBV5-1
ASSLAGGTDTQY
>TRBJ2-7|TRBV2
ASSPRTSGGSSYEQY
>TRBJ2-7|TRBV19
ASSIVGTSGGRSSYEQY
>TRBJ2-1|TRBV6-5
ASSYSGTGGDEQF
>TRBJ2-7|TRBV13
ASSLRYHEQY
>TRBJ1-1|TRBV12-3/TRBV12-4
AGGNTEAF
>TRBJ2-3|TRBV27
ASSSLTGTGWTDTQY
>TRBJ1-6|TRBV25-1
ASSSTGRLDSPLH
>TRBJ1-4|TRBV4-3
ASSQETGTGFEKLF
>TRBJ2-4|TRBV29-1
SVDGTGGPKNIQY
>TRBJ1-2|TRBV27
ASSLKTHPRDGYT
>TRBJ2-1|TRBV13
ASSRTSASYNEQF
>TRBJ2-7|TRBV30
AWSVDFYEQY
>TRBJ2-1|TRBV4-1
ASSQGGGSGNEQF